This T cell receptor beta chain was sequenced in a study of CD8 T cells in Susac syndrome. This CDR3 region has 18 residues. V lost 0 bases, J lost 6 bases, and 8 bases stayed unmatched. From germline, CDR1 is LGHDT and CDR2 YNNKEL (reference sequence). An input of roughly 0.45 to 1 ug of RNA was subjected to reverse transcription using random hexamers. Using its own MiXCR run on the immunoSEQ multiplex PCR reads, TCRdb lists one record per CDR3 protein. The table lists around 120,000 distinct CDR3 sequences, roughly 94% of them singletons. The sequenced sample consisted of CD4+ T cells from PBMCs. V is TRBV3-1 and J is TRBJ2-1; 13 bases match TRBD2. This TCR derives from a human donor with multiple sclerosis. CDR3 sequence: CASSQDSGLAGVPNEQFF. DNA of the CDR3: TGTGCCAGCAGCCAAGACTCCGGACTAGCGGGAGTGCCCAATGAGCAGTTCTTC.